This T cell receptor (beta chain) was recovered during a study of T-cell memory formation after mild COVID-19. Study conclusions and caveats: Cross-reactive memory apparently joined, as some responding clones appeared in pre-infection memory. Confirmation was lacking for SARS-CoV-2 specificity of second-wave clones that peaked on day 37.

Details on this clonotype: Its target is not known.

5'RACE primed at constant segments yielded TCR alpha and TCR beta cDNA libraries bearing sample barcodes and UMIs. TCRdb re-called the 5' RACE reads with MiXCR, one entry per CDR3 protein. The sample holds roughly 400,000 distinct CDR3 sequences, 15% to 20% seen once. Germline-derived CDR1 and CDR2 are SGHTA and FQGNSA. The CDR3 contains 18 residues. Trimming at V came to 5 bases and at J to 0 bases, leaving 12 bases not matched to a gene. The origin of this receptor is a man younger than 30 who had mild COVID-19 (a few samples of this study predate the infection). Cell type and time point are not known. Sequenced input: PBMCs or a T cell subset sorted from them (not recorded which). The rearrangement links TRBV7-2 to TRBJ2-3; 9 bases are a match to TRBD2. CDR3 bases: TGTGCCAGCAGCGCACGGGCTAGCGGGGTAGTTAGCACAGATACGCAGTATTTT. Protein sequence: CASSARASGVVSTDTQYF.